A selection of T cell receptor beta chains follows, all from one sample in a study of regulatory T cells in long-lasting Graves disease. TCRdb re-derived calls from the multiplex PCR reads in MiXCR, one entry per CDR3 protein. The table includes around 330,000 distinct CDR3 sequences, over 15% detected once. Sequencing used peripheral blood mononuclear cells (PBMCs), obtained at new diagnosis, from a patient treated with antithyroid drugs. The receptors were sampled from a female donor with Graves disease. CDR3s include the opening cysteine and the closing phenylalanine or tryptophan. D genes are given only for firm matches. Not all rows give a size; the values are once, few, many and, for expanded clones, a class.

V gene: TRBV28; clone size: many; D gene: -; J gene: TRBJ1-4; CDR3 DNA: TGTGCCAGCAGTCGAAGCCTTGCAACTAATGAAAAACTGTTTTTT; CDR3 protein: CASSRSLATNEKLFF
V gene: TRBV6-1; clone size: many; D gene: -; J gene: TRBJ2-3; CDR3 DNA: TGTGCCAGCAAACGGGAATCGGGCACAGATACGCAGTATTTT; CDR3 protein: CASKRESGTDTQYF
V gene: TRBV24-1; clone size: many; D gene: -; J gene: TRBJ2-1; CDR3 DNA: TGTGCCACCAGTCGTCGACTCGGCGACAATGAGCAGTTCTTC; CDR3 protein: CATSRRLGDNEQFF
V gene: TRBV28; clone size: many; D gene: -; J gene: TRBJ1-4; CDR3 DNA: TGTGCCAGCATCTCGACAGGTTTTAATGAAAAACTGTTTTTT; CDR3 protein: CASISTGFNEKLFF
V gene: TRBV27; clone size: many; D gene: -; J gene: TRBJ1-1; CDR3 DNA: TGTGCCAGCAGTTTGAGTTTCGGTGAGGGCAACGCTGAAGCTTTCTTT; CDR3 protein: CASSLSFGEGNAEAFF
V gene: TRBV18; clone size: many; D gene: TRBD1; J gene: TRBJ2-3; CDR3 DNA: TGTGCCAGCTCACCATGGCAGGGGGCCACAGATACGCAGTATTTT; CDR3 protein: CASSPWQGATDTQYF
V gene: TRBV11-1; clone size: few; D gene: -; J gene: TRBJ2-1; CDR3 DNA: TGTGCCAGCTGTCTAGGGGGAAAGGACAATGAGCAGTTCTTC; CDR3 protein: CASCLGGKDNEQFF
V gene: TRBV5-1; clone size: many; D gene: -; J gene: TRBJ1-4; CDR3 DNA: TGCGCCAGCAGCCTGACAGGAGAGAATGAAAAACTGTTTTTT; CDR3 protein: CASSLTGENEKLFF
V gene: TRBV6-5; clone size: many; D gene: -; J gene: TRBJ1-4; CDR3 DNA: TGTGCCAGCAGTTCCCCGCGGCCAACTAATGAAAAACTGTTTTTT; CDR3 protein: CASSSPRPTNEKLFF
V gene: TRBV7-2; clone size: -; D gene: TRBD2; J gene: TRBJ2-3; CDR3 DNA: TGTGCCAGCAGCTTAGCCGCGGGGGGAGGGCCCATGAATACGCAGTATTTT; CDR3 protein: CASSLAAGGGPMNTQYF
V gene: TRBV20-1; clone size: many; D gene: TRBD2; J gene: TRBJ2-7; CDR3 DNA: TGCAGTGCTAGAGATTCTAGCGGGAGGGACGAGCAGTACTTC; CDR3 protein: CSARDSSGRDEQYF
V gene: TRBV27; clone size: many; D gene: -; J gene: TRBJ1-1; CDR3 DNA: TGTGCCAGCCGTGGTCCGTACAACATGAACACTGAAGCTTTCTTT; CDR3 protein: CASRGPYNMNTEAFF
V gene: TRBV11-3; clone size: few; D gene: -; J gene: TRBJ2-2; CDR3 DNA: TGTGCCAGCAGCTTAGCCAGGCTAAACGGGGAGCTGTTTTTT; CDR3 protein: CASSLARLNGELFF
V gene: TRBV27; clone size: -; D gene: -; J gene: TRBJ2-3; CDR3 DNA: TGTGCCAGCAGTTTCAGTGGTGTCCTAGCGACAAACACAGATACGCAGTATTTT; CDR3 protein: CASSFSGVLATNTDTQYF
V gene: TRBV20-1; clone size: -; D gene: -; J gene: TRBJ2-7; CDR3 DNA: TGCAGTGGTCGGGGCCCGAGCAGGGAATTCTCCTACGAGCAGTACTTC; CDR3 protein: CSGRGPSREFSYEQYF
V gene: TRBV5-5; clone size: -; D gene: -; J gene: TRBJ1-1; CDR3 DNA: TGTGCCAGCAGCTTGGCCTGGACCCCTCCCGACTTGAACACTGAAGCTTTCTTT; CDR3 protein: CASSLAWTPPDLNTEAFF
V gene: TRBV6-5; clone size: many; D gene: -; J gene: TRBJ1-1; CDR3 DNA: TGTGCCAGCAGTTACGAAGCCTGGAGCCAGAACACTGAAGCTTTCTTT; CDR3 protein: CASSYEAWSQNTEAFF
V gene: TRBV12-3/TRBV12-4; clone size: many; D gene: TRBD2; J gene: TRBJ2-5; CDR3 DNA: TGTGCCAGCAGTTCCCGAGGCGGGAGGGCCTTAAAGACCCAGTACTTC; CDR3 protein: CASSSRGGRALKTQYF
V gene: TRBV29-1; clone size: many; D gene: -; J gene: TRBJ2-5; CDR3 DNA: TGCAGCGTTCGACTGGGGTTGGAGACCCAGTACTTC; CDR3 protein: CSVRLGLETQYF
V gene: TRBV30; clone size: many; D gene: TRBD2; J gene: TRBJ2-5; CDR3 DNA: TGTGCCTGGAGTGACCCCCCGGGGGGTGGGGAAGAGACCCAGTACTTC; CDR3 protein: CAWSDPPGGGEETQYF